This T cell receptor beta chain was observed in a study of blood T cells in healthy people across ages. This clonotype has just a few counts. Germline V lookup: CDR1 MNHEY, CDR2 SVGAGI. CDR3 size: 14 residues. The ends were cut back, 7 bases at V and 9 bases at J, with 19 bases in the middle. With a J-beta primer mix and a sample-barcoded 5' primer, a second PCR ran about 7 to 12 cycles. MiXCR, applied by TCRdb to the 5' RACE reads, yields one record per CDR3 protein. The sample has 600,000 to 1,000,000 distinct CDR3 sequences; roughly 25% are singletons. These same records also appear under a second study, on T cells of mothers and their children.

This clonotype was sampled from a boy aged 5-17 years in good health. The sample taken for sequencing was blood. This chain links TRBV6-5 with TRBJ2-1; a possible D gene is TRBD2 (7 bases). Written as DNA, the CDR3 is TGTGCCAGCAAGGGGGGGGCAGGCTTTGGTGAGCAGTTCTTC. Its protein is CASKGGAGFGEQFF.